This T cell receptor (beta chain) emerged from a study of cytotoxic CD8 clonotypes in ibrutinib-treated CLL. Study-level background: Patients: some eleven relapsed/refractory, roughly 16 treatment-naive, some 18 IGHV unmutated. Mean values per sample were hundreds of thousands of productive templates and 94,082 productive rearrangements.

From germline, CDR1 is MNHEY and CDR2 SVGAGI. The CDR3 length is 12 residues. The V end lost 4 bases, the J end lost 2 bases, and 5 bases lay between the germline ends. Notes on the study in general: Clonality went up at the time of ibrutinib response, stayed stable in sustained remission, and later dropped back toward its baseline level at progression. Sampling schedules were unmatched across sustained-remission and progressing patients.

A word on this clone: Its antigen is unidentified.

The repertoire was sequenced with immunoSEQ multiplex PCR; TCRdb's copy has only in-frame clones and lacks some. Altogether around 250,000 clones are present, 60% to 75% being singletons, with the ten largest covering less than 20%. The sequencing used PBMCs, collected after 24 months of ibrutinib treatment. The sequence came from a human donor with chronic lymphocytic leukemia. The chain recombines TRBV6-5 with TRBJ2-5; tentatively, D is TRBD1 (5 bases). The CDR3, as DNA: TGTGCCAGCAGTTCAGGGCAAGAGACCCAGTACTTC. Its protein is CASSSGQETQYF.